This TCR beta chain was sequenced in a study of cytomegalovirus exposure and HLA in healthy donors. General study results and limits: Cytomegalovirus-associated status was assigned to 164 TCR beta chains.

Concerning this clone: The target antigen is unknown.

The PCR used 60 Vbeta and 13 Jbeta primers. Measured with immunoSEQ multiplex PCR; TCRdb has only the in-frame clones, and not every one. This table has over 130,000 clones, 70% to 85% appearing once. The germline V gene encodes CDR1 SEHNR and CDR2 FQNEAQ (reference sequence). Trimming took 5 bases from V and 8 from J, leaving 10 bases between them. CDR3 length: 12 residues. The sequenced material came from PBMCs. The sequence derives from a man aged 30-40 years in good health and CMV-seropositive. The gene calls are TRBV7-9 and TRBJ1-3; D is possibly TRBD1 (5 bases). The CDR3 nucleotides are TGTGCCAGCAGCGCCGGGGGGGACACCATATATTTT. Its protein is CASSAGGDTIYF.